This T cell receptor beta chain was captured in a study of regulatory T cells in long-lasting Graves disease. Overall study context: Freshly diagnosed Graves' patients had used antithyroid drugs for under 3 months.

V dropped 1 base and J dropped 9; count of bases not matched to a gene: 3. CDR1 is LNHDA and CDR2 is SQIVND in the germline V gene (reference sequence). CDR3 length equals 13 residues. With iRepertoire HTBI primers and Arm-PCR of CDR3 regions, TCR beta libraries were built. TCRdb processed the multiplex PCR reads anew with MiXCR; each CDR3 protein has one entry. The sample has some 490,000 distinct CDR3 sequences, around 12% seen once; the top ten hold around 10%. Study-wide findings and caveats: Persistent patients had a count of shared public clonotypes (more than 2,500) that exceeded that of new patients (almost 1,000).

Time point in this sample: newly diagnosed GD, antithyroid drugs for less than 3 months. The TCR library used RNA extracted from PBMCs. At least ten counts were recorded for this clonotype. No antigen is known for it. The same specimen was also included in a second study, on T cells in Graves' hyperthyroidism and ophthalmopathy.

This TCR came from a young woman with Graves disease. The chain has TRBV19 and TRBJ2-1, with TRBD1 matching 7 bases. This material consisted of peripheral blood mononuclear cells (PBMCs), taken at new diagnosis, from a patient treated with antithyroid drugs. CDR3 bases: TGTGCCAGTAGTATAGGGGACAGCGGTGAGCAGTTCTTC. Protein product: CASSIGDSGEQFF.